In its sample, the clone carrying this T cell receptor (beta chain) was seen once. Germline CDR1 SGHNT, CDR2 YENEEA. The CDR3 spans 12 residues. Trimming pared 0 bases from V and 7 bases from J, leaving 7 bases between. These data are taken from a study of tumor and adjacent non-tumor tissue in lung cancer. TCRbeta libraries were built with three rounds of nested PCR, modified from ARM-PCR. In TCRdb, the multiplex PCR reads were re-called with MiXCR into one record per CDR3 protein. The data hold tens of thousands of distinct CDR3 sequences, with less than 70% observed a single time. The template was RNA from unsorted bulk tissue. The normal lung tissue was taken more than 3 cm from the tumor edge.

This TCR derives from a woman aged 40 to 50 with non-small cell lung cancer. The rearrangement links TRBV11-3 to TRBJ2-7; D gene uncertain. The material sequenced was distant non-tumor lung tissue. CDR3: CASSLESCEQYF. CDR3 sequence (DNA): TGTGCCAGCAGCTTAGAAAGTTGTGAGCAGTACTTC.